This TCR beta chain was captured in a study of blood T cell repertoires in COVID-19. Study-wide context: Whether acute or convalescent, the COVID-19 samples came from the United States, Italy and Spain. Sources were T cells, B-cell-depleted T cells, or PBMCs; the material itself was cDNA or gDNA.

Source study methods: Amplification of reference gene primers was used by the study to estimate nucleated cell counts. TCRdb keeps only in-frame clones here, not all; method: immunoSEQ multiplex PCR. V, J and clone size are taken as reported in that table, and D and trimming were inferred from the DNA itself. The repertoire includes approximately 150,000 clones, over 65% of them detected once, and approximately 5% sits in the top ten. The CDR3 loop spans 15 amino acids. Germline V gives CDR1 GTSNPN, CDR2 SVGIG (reference sequence). V gave up 4 bases and J gave up 7 bases; unmatched junction bases: 8.

The J gene is TRBJ1-6, the V gene TRBV30, with TRBD1 matching over 9 bases. Source material: peripheral blood. This TCR was sampled from a human donor in a cohort sampled during active COVID-19. The CDR3 DNA follows: TGTGCCTGGAACACCGGGACAGGGATAAATTCACCCCTCCACTTT. Its translation is CAWNTGTGINSPLHF.